These 2 T cell receptor beta chains were all obtained from the same sample, sequenced in a study of T cell responses to AZD1222 COVID-19 vaccine (dated by TCRdb to the early 2020s). The library came from the immunoSEQ multiplex PCR assay. Drawn from immuneACCESS, this table holds only the in-frame rearrangements with V and J called that TCRdb kept. Clones are partly lost; checked studies trace under half to an unresolved V gene and leave the rest unexplained. The sample contains approximately 92,000 clones, approximately 91% of them found a single time. The ten biggest clones cover about a fifth of the sample. The time point label, as the study defines it: baseline before first vaccination. The input for sequencing was peripheral blood, taken on day 0 of AZD1222 vaccination. The receptors stem from an adult in good health.

The J gene is TRBJ1-1, the V gene TRBV5-4; 7 nucleotides line up with TRBD1. The CDR3 totals 15 residues. V shed 4 bases and J 7 bases; nucleotides not matched to a gene: 13. CDR1 SGHNT and CDR2 YYREEE come from the germline V gene (reference sequence). The DNA for the CDR3 is TGTGCCAGCAGCGAGACAGGGTTATCCCTTGGTGAAGCTTTCTTT. Protein product: CASSETGLSLGEAFF.

In its sample, this clone was seen once. The J gene is TRBJ1-2, the V gene TRBV4-1; D may be TRBD1 (6 bases). V lost 0 bases and J lost 8, with 16 bases in between. The germline V gene has CDR1 MGHRA and CDR2 YSYEKL. The CDR3 covers 15 residues. Here the CDR3 reads CASSQDEAGQRGYTF. The CDR3 DNA reads TGCGCCAGCAGCCAAGATGAGGCCGGACAGAGGGGCTACACCTTC.